This section outlines one T cell receptor (beta chain) sequence together with its context. No antigen is known for it. The method was immunoSEQ multiplex PCR; TCRdb's version includes in-frame clones alone and lacks a portion of them. The sample has 25,000 to 35,000 clones; 92% are singletons. This sample was included in a study of T cells in localized non-small cell lung cancer. Overall study findings and caveats: Heterogeneity stays possible, as sequencing covered only one tumor region. The highest T cell clonality was in uninvolved adjacent lung, above tumor. Appearances in adjacent lung were noted for a median about 50 of the top 100 tumor clones. Overall survival was longer when the density of T cells in the blood was higher.

This CDR3 contains 13 residues. V lost 10 bases and J 0 bases, leaving 13 bases between the germline ends. Germline CDR1 reads ENHRY; CDR2 reads SYGVKD. Sequenced here: peripheral blood, sampled before any cancer treatment. This clonotype was sampled from a female donor of 60 years or more with stage I lung adenocarcinoma. V gene TRBV10-3 combines with J gene TRBJ2-7, with a weak D call TRBD2 (6 bases). The CDR3 DNA follows: TGTGCCACCGGGAGAACTGACTCCTACGAGCAGTACTTC. This sequence encodes CATGRTDSYEQYF.